The clone carrying this T cell receptor (beta chain) came up once. Its antigen is as yet unknown. Full-length variable regions came from constant-region reverse primers plus semi-nested Nested Universal Primer A PCR. TCRdb re-derived calls from the 5' RACE reads in MiXCR, one entry per CDR3 protein. The table includes about 9,100 distinct CDR3 sequences, 60% detected once. CDR1 is MNHEY and CDR2 is SVGAGI in the germline V gene. CDR3 length: 11 amino acids. V was cut by 9 bases and J by 8 bases, with 13 bases left in between. Study-level findings and limits: The TCR gene usage of tumor memory CD4+ T cells clustered together with blood and lymph node memory CD4+ cells and with lymph node naive CD4+ cells. Greatest tumor Treg TCR overlap was with tumor naive CD4+ cells.

Input material: tumor-infiltrating memory CD4+ T cells sorted from the breast tumor. Subset here: memory CD4+ T cells, CD4+CD45RO+CD25-. This TCR derives from a female donor with breast cancer. V is TRBV6-5 and J is TRBJ1-2; no clear D gene. DNA of the CDR3: TGTGCCAGGAAACGAGTGTTCGGCTACACCTTC. Amino acid sequence: CARKRVFGYTF.